The 19 T cell receptor beta chains below all came from one sample that was sequenced in a study of control samples from healthy donors and cancer patients. Produced via immunoSEQ multiplex PCR; TCRdb's table is partial and in-frame only. The profile shows over 150,000 clones, 96% of them singletons. The sample consisted of blood. The receptors stem from a woman in her 30s in good health.

V and J are TRBV3-1 (or the pseudogene TRBV3-2) and TRBJ2-3; 16 nucleotides align to TRBD2. J lost 5 bases, V lost 3 bases, and 2 bases had no gene match. Germline CDR1 reads LGHDT; CDR2 reads YNNKEL (reference sequence). This CDR3 has 16 residues. This CDR3 is CASSQGLAGGIDTQYF. CDR3 sequence (DNA): TGTGCCAGCAGCCAGGGACTAGCGGGAGGGATAGATACGCAGTATTTT.

The J gene is TRBJ2-3, the V gene TRBV28; D could derive from TRBD1 or TRBD2 (5 bases each). The germline V gene has CDR1 MDHEN and CDR2 SYDVKM. V gave up 3 bases and J gave up 0 bases, with 10 bases separating them. The CDR3 is 15 residues long. In DNA form, the CDR3 reads TGTGCCAGCAGTTTGTGGGGGAGTAGCACAGATACGCAGTATTTT. This codes for CASSLWGSSTDTQYF.

The chain has TRBV7-8 and TRBJ2-1; 7 positions match TRBD2. The junction had 0 bases not matched to a gene; V was cut back by 1 base and J by 0 bases. CDR3 size: 15 residues. CDR1 is SGHVS, CDR2 FQNEAQ, per germline. CDR3 region: CASSLGGGSYNEQFF. The CDR3 nucleotides read TGTGCCAGCAGCTTAGGGGGGGGCTCCTACAATGAGCAGTTCTTC.

This clone came up once. This sequence joins TRBV30 and TRBJ2-5, with 12 nucleotides matching TRBD2. Per germline, CDR1 GTSNPN and CDR2 SVGIG (reference sequence). Trimming cost V 2 bases and J 2 bases; bases outside gene matches: 9. The CDR3 is made up of 17 amino acids. The CDR3 loop reads CAWSTWLAGGGQETQYF. CDR3 nucleotides: TGTGCCTGGAGTACCTGGCTAGCGGGAGGGGGACAAGAGACCCAGTACTTC.

The genes are TRBV18 and TRBJ1-1; D gene unclear. Germline CDR1 is KGHSH and CDR2 is LQKENI. The CDR3 is 14 amino acids. V lost 3 bases, J lost 1 base, and 9 bases lay in between. The CDR3 DNA sequence: TGTGCCAGCTCACCCGGGTTCGGGAACACTGAAGCTTTCTTT. It yields the protein CASSPGFGNTEAFF.

CDR3 nucleotides: TGTGCCAGCAGTCTCGACAGGAATCAGCCCCAGCATTTT. Its protein product is CASSLDRNQPQHF. The V gene is TRBV6-5, the J gene TRBJ1-5; possible D gene TRBD1, 6 bases. Germline V gene lookup returns CDR1 MNHEY and CDR2 SVGAGI. Trimming cost V 5 bases and J 4 bases, with 9 bases left between them. CDR3 length equals 13 residues.

About this clone itself: At one end the junction does not follow the germline gene, possibly because of a read error. This sequence joins TRBV7-9 and TRBJ2-7; 7 bases are a match to TRBD1. Germline V CDR1 and CDR2: SEHNR, FQNEAQ (reference sequence). The CDR3 spans 13 residues. The chain's CDR3 is CASSPGQSYGQYF. CDR3 nucleotides: TGTGCCAGCTCCCCGGGACAGAGCTACGGGCAGTACTTC.

The chain combines TRBV5-1 with TRBJ2-7; TRBD2 is a possible D gene (5 bases). The CDR3 runs to 15 residues. CDR1 and CDR2 (germline): SGHRS, YFSETQ. Trimming cost V 4 bases and J 0 bases, with 14 bases left between them. Here the CDR3 reads CASSLDRGPSYEQYF. CDR3 nucleotide sequence: TGCGCCAGCAGCCTGGATAGAGGGCCCTCCTACGAGCAGTACTTC. The full variable domain, its missing parts supplied by reference TRBV5-1 and TRBJ2-7, is KAGVTQTPRYLIKTRGQQVTLSCSPISGHRSVSWYQQTPGQGLQFLFEYFSETQRNKGNFPGRFSGRQFSNSRSEMNVSTLELGDSALYLCASSLDRGPSYEQYFGPGTRLTVT.

The V call is TRBV29-1, the J call TRBJ2-3, with D possibly matching TRBD2 (7 bases). V lost 4 bases and J lost 2, with 16 bases in between. The CDR3 totals 15 residues. The V gene's germline CDR1 is SQVTM and CDR2 ANQGSEA. The CDR3: CSVVPGRGATDTQYF. DNA for the CDR3: TGCAGCGTTGTCCCGGGACGGGGGGCCACAGATACGCAGTATTTT.

This chain joins TRBV10-3 and TRBJ2-2; 11 nucleotides align to TRBD1. V lost 5 bases to trimming and J lost 3 bases; unmatched junction nucleotides: 5. The CDR3 length is 16 residues. CDR1 is ENHRY, CDR2 SYGVKD, per germline. Here the CDR3 DNA reads TGTGCCATCAGTCTGGACAGGGGGCAAGACACCGGGGAGCTGTTTTTT. This codes for CAISLDRGQDTGELFF.

This clone was detected only once. This sequence joins TRBV18 and TRBJ2-1; TRBD1 aligns across 7 bases. CDR1 is KGHSH and CDR2 is LQKENI in the germline V gene. V lost 0 bases and J lost 9; bases outside the gene matches: 5. The CDR3 extends over 14 amino acids. CDR3 residues: CASSPPFAGGEQFF. CDR3 bases: TGTGCCAGCTCACCACCGTTCGCAGGGGGTGAGCAGTTCTTC.

The rearrangement uses TRBV5-4 and TRBJ1-4, with TRBD1 as a possible D gene (5 bases). The V end lost 4 bases, the J end lost 4 bases, and 14 bases lay between the germline ends. CDR3 size: 15 residues. The V gene's germline CDR1 is SGHNT and CDR2 YYREEE (reference sequence). CDR3 bases: TGTGCCAGCAGCCCCCGGGGCGGCCTTAATGAAAAACTGTTTTTT. Its protein is CASSPRGGLNEKLFF.

V is TRBV4-1 and J is TRBJ1-6; the match to TRBD1 covers 8 bases. The junction had 8 bases not matched to a gene; V was cut back by 6 bases and J by 10 bases. Germline assignment: CDR1 MGHRA and CDR2 YSYEKL. The CDR3 runs to 14 residues. The CDR3 coding sequence is TGCGCCAGCAGACAACAGGGGGTCGCATCACCCCTCCACTTT. This codes for CASRQQGVASPLHF.

The chain has TRBV15 and TRBJ1-2, with D possibly matching TRBD1 (6 bases). CDR3 size: 14 residues. The V end lost 3 bases, the J end lost 5 bases, and 13 bases lay between the germline ends. CDR1 is LNHNV and CDR2 is YYDKDF in the germline V gene (reference sequence). For the CDR3, the DNA is TGTGCCACCAGCAGTGGCAGGGGTCAGTATGGCTACACCTTC. Its translation is CATSSGRGQYGYTF. Together with reference TRBV15 and TRBJ1-2, the CDR3 gives the full variable domain: DAMVIQNPRYQVTQFGKPVTLSCSQTLNHNVMYWYQQKSSQAPKLLFHYYDKDFNNEADTPDNFQSRRPNTSFCFLDIRSPGLGDTAMYLCATSSGRGQYGYTFGSGTRLTVV.

This clone was seen once. The J gene is TRBJ2-3, the V gene TRBV27, with 9 bases aligning to TRBD2. The CDR3 spans 16 residues. With V trimmed by 5 bases and J by 0 bases, 6 bases remained unmatched. The germline V gene encodes CDR1 MNHEY and CDR2 SMNVEV (reference sequence). The CDR3 reads CASSVLTSGSTDTQYF. DNA for the CDR3: TGTGCCAGCAGTGTATTGACTAGCGGCAGCACAGATACGCAGTATTTT.

The rearrangement joins TRBV14 to TRBJ2-7; D might be TRBD1 (5 bases). Germline CDR1 and CDR2: SGHDN and FVKESK. This CDR3 comprises 14 residues. Trimming removed 3 bases at V and 2 bases at J, with 11 bases between. The CDR3 reads CASSQGQGPYEQYF. CDR3 coding DNA: TGTGCCAGCAGCCAGGGCCAGGGCCCCTACGAGCAGTACTTC.

The chain couples TRBV5-1 to TRBJ2-3, with TRBD1 identical over 8 bases. The J segment lost 6 bases and the V segment lost 3 bases, leaving 9 bases of the junction unmatched. The CDR3 has 15 residues. Germline-derived CDR1 and CDR2 are SGHRS and YFSETQ. Here the CDR3 DNA reads TGCGCCAGCAGCTCAGGACAGGGTGTGTGGGATACGCAGTATTTT. Protein sequence: CASSSGQGVWDTQYF.

The chain combines TRBV28 with TRBJ2-3; D remains ambiguous. Germline CDR1 and CDR2: MDHEN and SYDVKM. V lost 4 bases, J lost 3 bases, and 11 bases lay in between. The CDR3 spans 14 residues. CDR3: CASSSIWQTDTQYF. CDR3 DNA: TGTGCCAGCAGTTCGATTTGGCAGACAGATACGCAGTATTTT.

The chain is built from TRBV7-2 and TRBJ1-2; weak D call: TRBD1 (5 bases). Germline V gene lookup returns CDR1 SGHTA and CDR2 FQGNSA. This CDR3 is built from 13 residues. Trimming removed 5 bases from V and 3 bases from J, with 10 bases in between. The CDR3 protein is CASSPRGYYGYTF. Written as DNA, the CDR3 is TGTGCCAGCAGCCCTCGGGGGTACTATGGCTACACCTTC.